These 13 T cell receptor beta chains came from one sample sequenced in a study of a mutant IDH1 vaccine in newly diagnosed glioma. These receptors have no known antigen. Measured with immunoSEQ multiplex PCR; TCRdb has only the in-frame clones, and not every one. The sample yields 60,000 to 75,000 clones, more than 85% seen once. Described time point: week 35, safety follow-up. A single vaccine dose contained 300 ug of mutant IDH1 20-mer peptide, and topical imiquimod was used with it. This sample comprised PBMCs, obtained from a glioma patient whose treatment included an IDH1 peptide vaccine. The origin of the receptors is a man aged 25-45 years with glioma.

The rearrangement joins TRBV28 to TRBJ1-4; D gene unclear. Trimming took off 2 bases at V and 10 bases at J, with 5 bases between the two ends. This CDR3 contains 11 residues. Germline V CDR1 and CDR2: MDHEN, SYDVKM. The CDR3 sequence is CASSLEGKLFF. For the CDR3, the DNA is TGTGCCAGCAGTTTAGAAGGAAAACTGTTTTTT. The complete variable domain, with remaining parts taken from reference TRBV28 and TRBJ1-4, reads DVKVTQSSRYLVKRTGEKVFLECVQDMDHENMFWYRQDPGLGLRLIYFSYDVKMKEKGDIPEGYSVSREKKERFSLILESASTNQTSMYLCASSLEGKLFFGSGTQLSVL.

The V gene is TRBV28, the J gene TRBJ1-2, with D uncertain. This CDR3 region has 14 residues. Per germline, CDR1 MDHEN and CDR2 SYDVKM. With 2 bases removed from V and 6 bases from J, the gap between germline ends came to 13 bases. For the CDR3, the DNA is TGTGCCAGCAGTTTAACCCCGGTAGGGAATGGCTACACCTTC. Its protein is CASSLTPVGNGYTF.

The CDR3 region is CASSLGLAVETQYF. The CDR3 DNA is TGTGCCAGCAGCTTAGGACTAGCAGTTGAGACCCAGTACTTC. The V call is TRBV7-9, the J call TRBJ2-5; TRBD2 matches 7 bases. Losses at the gene ends were 1 base for V and 5 bases for J; bases not matched to a gene: 4. Germline V lookup: CDR1 SEHNR, CDR2 FQNEAQ (reference sequence). The CDR3 has 14 amino acids. Full variable domain (outside the CDR3, taken from reference TRBV7-9 and TRBJ2-5): DTGVSQNPRHKITKRGQNVTFRCDPISEHNRLYWYRQTLGQGPEFLTYFQNEAQLEKSRLLSDRFSAERPKGSFSTLEIQRTEQGDSAMYLCASSLGLAVETQYFGPGTRLLVL.

The V gene is TRBV5-1, the J gene TRBJ2-5, with a weak D call TRBD2 (5 bases). This CDR3 has 13 residues. Germline-derived CDR1 and CDR2 are SGHRS and YFSETQ. The V end was cut by 5 bases, the J end by 9 bases, with 17 bases between. The CDR3 nucleotides read TGCGCCAGCAGTGTGGGAGTAAAGAATCCCCAGTACTTC. Protein product: CASSVGVKNPQYF.

V and J are TRBV6-1 and TRBJ1-6; no reliable D call. CDR3 length equals 13 residues. CDR1 is MNHNS and CDR2 is SASEGT in the germline V gene. V lost 8 bases to trimming and J lost 9 bases, with 14 bases between them. CDR3 residues: CASVGGRTSPLHF. The CDR3 region has the DNA TGTGCCAGCGTGGGAGGGAGAACTTCACCCCTCCACTTT.

The chain uses TRBV5-4 and TRBJ1-1; D not resolved. Per germline, CDR1 SGHNT and CDR2 YYREEE (reference sequence). The V end lost 4 bases, the J end lost 0 bases, and 13 bases lay between the germline ends. The CDR3 totals 15 residues. The CDR3 here is CASSQAEQMNTEAFF. CDR3 sequence (DNA): TGTGCCAGCAGCCAGGCGGAGCAAATGAACACTGAAGCTTTCTTT.

This clone was found a few times. J is TRBJ1-5 and V is TRBV4-1; no reliable D call. Germline-derived CDR1 and CDR2 are MGHRA and YSYEKL. Trimming cost V 5 bases and J 5 bases, with 10 bases left between them. The CDR3 loop spans 13 amino acids. The DNA of the CDR3 is TGCGCCAGCAGCAAGGGTAGGGATCAGCCCCAGCATTTT. It encodes CASSKGRDQPQHF.

J is TRBJ2-7 and V is TRBV5-1; the D gene is possibly TRBD2 (6 bases). Deletions cut 0 bases from V and 10 bases from J, with 11 bases between. Germline V gives CDR1 SGHRS, CDR2 YFSETQ. The CDR3 contains 12 residues. The CDR3 loop is CASSLDRREQYF. For the CDR3, the DNA is TGCGCCAGCAGCTTGGACAGGAGGGAACAGTACTTC.

The chain links TRBV7-2 to TRBJ2-7; D is ambiguous. Germline CDR1 and CDR2: SGHTA and FQGNSA. V lost 2 bases, J lost 3 bases, and 8 bases lay in between. The CDR3 has 13 amino acids. The CDR3 nucleotides are TGTGCCAGCAGCTTAAACGCGATCTACGAGCAGTACTTC. Protein: CASSLNAIYEQYF.

This clone appeared a single time. The V and J genes are TRBV6-1 and TRBJ2-1; tentative D call: TRBD1 (6 bases). The V and J ends lost 1 base and 5 bases respectively, with 12 bases between them. The germline V gene encodes CDR1 MNHNS and CDR2 SASEGT. This CDR3 is built from 15 residues. CDR3 in amino acids: CASSEVMGQNNEQFF. The CDR3 DNA reads TGTGCCAGCAGTGAAGTGATGGGACAAAACAATGAGCAGTTCTTC.

V and J are TRBV19 and TRBJ2-6; D uncertain. V lost 5 bases and J lost 5, with 22 bases in between. Germline assignment: CDR1 LNHDA and CDR2 SQIVND (reference sequence). The CDR3 totals 18 residues. The CDR3 DNA reads TGTGCCAGTAGTCAAGTCTCGACAACACAAAGTCGGGCCAACGTCCTGACTTTC. As protein: CASSQVSTTQSRANVLTF.

The chain links TRBV27 to TRBJ2-3, with 7 positions matching TRBD1. The CDR3 contains 13 residues. V gave up 4 bases and J gave up 9 bases; unmatched junction bases: 7. Germline V lookup: CDR1 MNHEY, CDR2 SMNVEV (reference sequence). DNA of the CDR3: TGTGCCAGCAGTTCCCTTGGACAGGTCACGCAGTATTTT. Translating it yields CASSSLGQVTQYF.

The chain links TRBV7-8 to TRBJ2-5, with a tentative D call TRBD2 (6 bases). Trimming removed 4 bases at V and 5 bases at J, with 11 bases between. The germline CDR1 and CDR2 sequences are SGHVS and FQNEAQ. The CDR3 is 13 residues long. Here the CDR3 DNA reads TGTGCCAGCAGCTCCGGGGGTCGGGAGACCCAGTACTTC. Translated, it gives CASSSGGRETQYF.